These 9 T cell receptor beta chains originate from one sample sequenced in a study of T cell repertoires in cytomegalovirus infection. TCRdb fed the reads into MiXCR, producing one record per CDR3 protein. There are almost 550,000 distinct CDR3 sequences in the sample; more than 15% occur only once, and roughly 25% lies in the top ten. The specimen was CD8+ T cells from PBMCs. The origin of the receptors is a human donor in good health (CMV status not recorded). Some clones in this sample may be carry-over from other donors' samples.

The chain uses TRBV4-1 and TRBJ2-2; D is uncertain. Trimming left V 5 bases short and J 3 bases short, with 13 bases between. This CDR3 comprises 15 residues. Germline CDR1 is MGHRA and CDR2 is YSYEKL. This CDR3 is CASSIQSQDTGELFF. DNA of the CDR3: TGCGCCAGCAGCATTCAAAGTCAGGACACCGGGGAGCTGTTTTTT.

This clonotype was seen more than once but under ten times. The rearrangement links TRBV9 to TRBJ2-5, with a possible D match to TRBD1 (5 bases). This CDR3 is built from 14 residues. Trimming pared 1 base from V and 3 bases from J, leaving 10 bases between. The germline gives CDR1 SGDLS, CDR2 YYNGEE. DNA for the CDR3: TGTGCCAGCAGCGTATCGAAGACAGAAGAGACCCAGTACTTC. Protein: CASSVSKTEETQYF.

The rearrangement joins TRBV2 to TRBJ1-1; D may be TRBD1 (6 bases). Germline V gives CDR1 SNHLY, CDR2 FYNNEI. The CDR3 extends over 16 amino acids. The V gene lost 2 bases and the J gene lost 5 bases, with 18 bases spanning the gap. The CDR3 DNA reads TGTGCCAGCAGTGAAACGGTGGAGGGGGATGAGACTGAAGCTTTCTTT. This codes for CASSETVEGDETEAFF. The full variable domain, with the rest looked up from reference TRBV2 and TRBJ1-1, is EPEVTQTPSHQVTQMGQEVILRCVPISNHLYFYWYRQILGQKVEFLVSFYNNEISEKSEIFDDQFSVERPDGSNFTLKIRSTKLEDSAMYFCASSETVEGDETEAFFGQGTRLTVV.

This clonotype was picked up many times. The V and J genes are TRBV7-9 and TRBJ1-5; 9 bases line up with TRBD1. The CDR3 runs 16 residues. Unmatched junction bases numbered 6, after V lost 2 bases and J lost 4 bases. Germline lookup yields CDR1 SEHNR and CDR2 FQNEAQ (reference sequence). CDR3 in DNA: TGTGCCAGCAGCTTATCCGCAGGGACAGGGAATCAGCCCCAGCATTTT. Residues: CASSLSAGTGNQPQHF.

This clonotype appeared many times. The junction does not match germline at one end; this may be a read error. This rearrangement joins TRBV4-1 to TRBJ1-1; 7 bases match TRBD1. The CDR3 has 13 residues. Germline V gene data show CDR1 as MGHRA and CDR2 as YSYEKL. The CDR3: CASSRTGNTEAFF. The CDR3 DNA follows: TGTGCCAGCAGCCGGACAGGGAACACTGAAGCTTTCTTT.

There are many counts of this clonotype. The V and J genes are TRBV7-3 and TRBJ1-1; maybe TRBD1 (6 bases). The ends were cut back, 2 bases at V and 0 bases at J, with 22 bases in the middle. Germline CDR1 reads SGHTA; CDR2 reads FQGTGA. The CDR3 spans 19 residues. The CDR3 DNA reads TGTGCCAGCAGCTTACATGTTACAGGGTTTGGGAGCATGAACACTGAAGCTTTCTTT. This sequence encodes CASSLHVTGFGSMNTEAFF.

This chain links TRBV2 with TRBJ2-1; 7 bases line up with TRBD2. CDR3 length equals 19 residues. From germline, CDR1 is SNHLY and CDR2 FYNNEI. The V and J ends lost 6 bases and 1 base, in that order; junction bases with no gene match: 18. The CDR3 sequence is CASRATTPRLADSYNEQFF. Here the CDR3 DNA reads TGTGCCAGCAGGGCCACCACGCCAAGACTAGCAGATTCCTACAATGAGCAGTTCTTC.

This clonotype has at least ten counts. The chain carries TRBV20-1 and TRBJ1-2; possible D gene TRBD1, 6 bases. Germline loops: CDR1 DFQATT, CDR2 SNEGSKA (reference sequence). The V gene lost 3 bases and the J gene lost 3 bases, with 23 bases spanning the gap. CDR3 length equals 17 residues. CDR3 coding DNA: TGCAGTGCTAGGAACAGTAGGGGGGCGGTGTTTGACTATGGCTACACCTTC. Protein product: CSARNSRGAVFDYGYTF.

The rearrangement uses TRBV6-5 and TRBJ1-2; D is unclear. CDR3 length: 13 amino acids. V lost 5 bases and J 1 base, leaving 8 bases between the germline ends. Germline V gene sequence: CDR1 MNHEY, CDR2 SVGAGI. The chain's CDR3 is CASSLTYNYGYTF. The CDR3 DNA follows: TGTGCCAGCAGTCTAACCTATAACTATGGCTACACCTTC.